This T cell receptor (beta chain) was identified during a study of blood T cells in healthy people across ages. Study findings and constraints: Diversity was estimated from one million T cells, and these estimates were considered underestimates.

Per the germline V gene, CDR1 is DFQATT and CDR2 is SNEGSKA (reference sequence). The CDR3 is made up of 14 amino acids. Only a few counts were recorded for this clonotype. Its specificity is unknown. Primed by a sample-barcoded 5' primer and a J-beta primer mix, a second PCR proceeded for 7 to 11 cycles. One entry per CDR3 protein, called by TCRdb with MiXCR from the 5' RACE reads. The sample lists 2 million or so distinct CDR3 sequences; less than 50% were seen once. V and J are TRBV20-1 and TRBJ2-4; D may be TRBD1 (5 bases). The J call may be faulty, since TRBJ2-7 better matches the DNA end. The sequence came from a woman between 40 and 50 years old in good health. The sample was blood. CDR3 region: CSARGQGGSYEQYF. The CDR3 region has the DNA TGCAGTGCTAGAGGGCAGGGTGGGTCCTACGAGCAGTACTTC.